This T cell receptor (beta chain) was observed in a study of blood T cell repertoires in COVID-19. Study-wide background: Whether acute or convalescent, the COVID-19 samples came from the United States, Italy and Spain.

Comment on this clone: Germline is not matched at one junction end, which may reflect a read error.

Authors' methods: Estimation of nucleated cell counts was performed using reference gene primer amplification. Assay: immunoSEQ multiplex PCR; the TCRdb copy retains only in-frame clones and omits some. V, J and clone size derive from that table, while D and trimming were established from the DNA sequence. Altogether about 200,000 clones are present, more than 85% being singletons, with the ten largest covering just under 25%. This CDR3 spans 16 amino acids. Germline CDR1 is SGHNT and CDR2 is YYREEE (reference sequence). Participants were aged roughly 18 to 90 years, lived in around 22 US areas, and enrolled virtually. Clinical history reported by participants formed the basis on which cohorts were assigned.

Sequenced sample: PBMCs or T cells enriched from blood (not recorded which). The chain employs TRBV5-4 and TRBJ2-2; 10 positions agree with TRBD1. This clonotype was sampled from a woman aged 40 to 50 in a cohort exposed to, infected with or recovered from COVID-19 (not recorded which). The CDR3 DNA reads as TGTGCCAGCAGGTTGGGACAGGGGAGGAACACCGGGGAGCTGTTTTTT. Translating it yields CASRLGQGRNTGELFF.